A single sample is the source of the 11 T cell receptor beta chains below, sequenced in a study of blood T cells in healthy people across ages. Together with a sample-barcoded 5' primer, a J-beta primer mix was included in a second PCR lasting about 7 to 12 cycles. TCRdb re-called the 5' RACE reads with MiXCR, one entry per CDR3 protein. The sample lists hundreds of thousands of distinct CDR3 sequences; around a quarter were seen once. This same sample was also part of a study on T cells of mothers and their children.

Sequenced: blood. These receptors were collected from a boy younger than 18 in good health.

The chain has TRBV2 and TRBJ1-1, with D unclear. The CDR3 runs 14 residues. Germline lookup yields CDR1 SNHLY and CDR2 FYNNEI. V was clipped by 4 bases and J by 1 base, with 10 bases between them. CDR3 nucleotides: TGTGCCAGCAGTGTGTTTTATGCGAACACTGAAGCTTTCTTT. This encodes CASSVFYANTEAFF.

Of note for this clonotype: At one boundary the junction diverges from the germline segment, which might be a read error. In DNA, the CDR3 is TGTGCCAGCAGTTACTCGACGGCCTACGGGCAGTACTTC. Its protein is CASSYSTAYGQYF. The V gene is TRBV6-6, the J gene TRBJ2-7; D is undetermined. The length of the CDR3 is 13 residues. In germline, CDR1 is MNHNY, CDR2 SVGAGI (reference sequence).

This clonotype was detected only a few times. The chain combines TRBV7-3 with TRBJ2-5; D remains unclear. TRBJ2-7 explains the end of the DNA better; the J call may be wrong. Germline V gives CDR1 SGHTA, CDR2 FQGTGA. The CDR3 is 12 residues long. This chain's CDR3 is CASSYPGYEQYF. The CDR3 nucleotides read TGTGCCAGCAGCTATCCAGGCTACGAGCAGTACTTC.

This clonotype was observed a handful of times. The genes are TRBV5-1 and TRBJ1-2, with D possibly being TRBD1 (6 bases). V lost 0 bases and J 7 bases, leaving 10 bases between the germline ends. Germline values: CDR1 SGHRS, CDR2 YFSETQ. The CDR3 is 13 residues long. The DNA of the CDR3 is TGCGCCAGCAGCTTGGGCCCAGGGGCTGGCTACACCTTC. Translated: CASSLGPGAGYTF.

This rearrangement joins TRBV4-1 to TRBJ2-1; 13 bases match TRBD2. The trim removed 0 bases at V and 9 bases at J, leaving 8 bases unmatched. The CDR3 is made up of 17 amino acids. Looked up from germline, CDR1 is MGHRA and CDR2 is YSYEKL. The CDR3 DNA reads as TGCGCCAGCAGCCAAGAGGGGACTAGCGGGGTCCCCAGTGAGCAGTTCTTC. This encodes CASSQEGTSGVPSEQFF.

The CDR3 region has the DNA TGCAGTGCGCCAAGACAGGGTACAGCCAAAAACATTCAGTACTTC. Residues: CSAPRQGTAKNIQYF. The chain links TRBV20-1 to TRBJ2-4; 7 positions agree with TRBD1. V shed 6 bases and J 0 bases; nucleotides not matched to a gene: 8. Germline-derived CDR1 and CDR2 are DFQATT and SNEGSKA (reference sequence). The CDR3 consists of 15 residues.

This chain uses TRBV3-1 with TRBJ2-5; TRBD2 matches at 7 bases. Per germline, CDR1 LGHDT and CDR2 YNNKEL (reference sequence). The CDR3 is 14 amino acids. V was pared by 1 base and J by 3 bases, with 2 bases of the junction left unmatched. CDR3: CASSQGTRKETQYF. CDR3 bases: TGTGCCAGCAGCCAAGGGACTAGGAAAGAGACCCAGTACTTC.

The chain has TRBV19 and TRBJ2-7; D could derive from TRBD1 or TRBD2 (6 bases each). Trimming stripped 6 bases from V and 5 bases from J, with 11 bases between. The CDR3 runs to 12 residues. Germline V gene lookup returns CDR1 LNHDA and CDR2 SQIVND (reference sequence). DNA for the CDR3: TGTGCCAGTAGCGGGGGCGCGAACGAGCAGTACTTC. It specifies CASSGGANEQYF.

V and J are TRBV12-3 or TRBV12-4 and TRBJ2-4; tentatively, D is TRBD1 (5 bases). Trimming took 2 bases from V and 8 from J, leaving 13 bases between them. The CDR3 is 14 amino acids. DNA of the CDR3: TGTGCCAGCAGTTTAACAGGATCAATAGACATTCAGTACTTC. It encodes CASSLTGSIDIQYF.

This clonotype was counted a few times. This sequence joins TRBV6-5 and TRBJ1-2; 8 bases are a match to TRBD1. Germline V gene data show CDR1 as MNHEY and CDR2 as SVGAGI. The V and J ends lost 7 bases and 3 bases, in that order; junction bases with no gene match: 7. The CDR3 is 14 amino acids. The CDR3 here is CASNRQGRHYGYTF. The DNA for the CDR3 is TGTGCCAGCAATCGACAGGGGCGGCACTATGGCTACACCTTC.

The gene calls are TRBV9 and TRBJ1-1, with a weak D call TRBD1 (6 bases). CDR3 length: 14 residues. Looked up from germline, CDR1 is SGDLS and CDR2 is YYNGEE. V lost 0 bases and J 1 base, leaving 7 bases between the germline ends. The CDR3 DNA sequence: TGTGCCAGCAGCGTAGTGGGGGCGAACACTGAAGCTTTCTTT. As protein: CASSVVGANTEAFF.